The 18 T cell receptor beta chains reported below all come from one sample, sequenced in a study of long-term antiretroviral therapy in people with HIV. With survey level as its setting, the immunoSEQ assay was v3.0. Some clones are missing from TCRdb's copy, which holds only in-frame ones; the method was immunoSEQ multiplex PCR. The profile shows around 25,000 clones, 80% to 90% of them singletons. Sequenced material: unsorted PBMCs, taken about 4.3 years after starting antiretroviral therapy. The receptor source for this set is a man younger than 45 with HIV.

The chain has TRBV7-9 and TRBJ2-7; 7 bases are a match to TRBD1. After removal of 5 bases from V and 6 bases from J, the junction contained 7 bases not matched to a gene. CDR1 SEHNR and CDR2 FQNEAQ come from the germline V gene (reference sequence). This CDR3 region has 13 residues. The DNA for the CDR3 is TGTGCCAGCAGCACCGACAGGGACCTCGAGCAGTACTTC. Translation gives CASSTDRDLEQYF. The full variable domain, rest sourced from reference TRBV7-9 and TRBJ2-7, is DTGVSQNPRHKITKRGQNVTFRCDPISEHNRLYWYRQTLGQGPEFLTYFQNEAQLEKSRLLSDRFSAERPKGSFSTLEIQRTEQGDSAMYLCASSTDRDLEQYFGPGTRLTVT.

The rearrangement joins TRBV7-6 to TRBJ2-1; D remains ambiguous. V lost 3 bases and J lost 7, with 7 bases in between. Germline V gene sequence: CDR1 SGHVS, CDR2 FNYEAQ. This CDR3 region has 12 residues. CDR3 region: CASSFRQNEQFF. Here the CDR3 DNA reads TGTGCCAGCAGCTTTAGACAAAATGAGCAGTTCTTC.

The chain is built from TRBV6-6 and TRBJ2-7; D assignment may be TRBD1 or TRBD2 (5 bases each). CDR3 length equals 16 residues. Trimming pared 5 bases from V and 3 bases from J, leaving 20 bases between. Germline V gene sequence: CDR1 MNHNY, CDR2 SVGAGI (reference sequence). The CDR3 nucleotides are TGTGCCAGCAGTCACGGGCAGGCTAGCCAGGGCTACGAGCAGTACTTC. Its translation is CASSHGQASQGYEQYF.

This chain uses TRBV19 with TRBJ2-7; D call uncertain. V was cut by 3 bases and J by 3 bases, with 12 bases left in between. In germline, CDR1 is LNHDA, CDR2 SQIVND (reference sequence). The CDR3 length is 14 residues. Here the CDR3 reads CASSILDGDYEQYF. Here the CDR3 DNA reads TGTGCCAGTAGTATTTTGGACGGAGACTACGAGCAGTACTTC.

The V gene is TRBV4-3, the J gene TRBJ1-1; D call uncertain. Germline CDR1 is LGHNA and CDR2 is YSLEER. This CDR3 has 13 amino acids. Trimming left V 3 bases short and J 2 bases short, with 7 bases between. The CDR3 DNA follows: TGCGCCAGCAGCCACGGGGATAACACTGAAGCTTTCTTT. Its protein is CASSHGDNTEAFF.

There are a few counts of this clone. The chain employs TRBV29-1 and TRBJ2-7; the match to TRBD1 covers 7 bases. With 4 bases clipped from V and 4 bases from J, the junction kept 1 base outside the gene matches. CDR1 SQVTM and CDR2 ANQGSEA come from the germline V gene. The CDR3 is 11 amino acids. CDR3 in amino acids: CSVGDRYEQYF. CDR3 DNA sequence: TGCAGCGTTGGGGACAGATACGAGCAGTACTTC.

This clone was seen once. The chain recombines TRBV6-1 with TRBJ1-1; D is undetermined. This CDR3 is built from 13 residues. The germline CDR1 and CDR2 sequences are MNHNS and SASEGT. The germline V and J ends were trimmed by 8 bases and 2 bases, with 12 bases remaining between them. CDR3 sequence: CASDVPVNTEAFF. The CDR3 region has the DNA TGTGCCAGCGACGTCCCGGTAAACACTGAAGCTTTCTTT.

V usage is TRBV19 and J usage is TRBJ1-6, with 7 bases lining up with TRBD1. There are 15 residues in the CDR3. Germline CDR1 is LNHDA and CDR2 is SQIVND (reference sequence). Unmatched junction bases numbered 9, after V lost 5 bases and J lost 8 bases. CDR3 region: CASSARQGSHSPLHF. CDR3 nucleotides: TGTGCCAGTAGTGCCCGACAGGGTTCCCATTCACCCCTCCACTTT.

This clone was seen only a few times. The chain combines TRBV7-2 with TRBJ2-7, with D perhaps TRBD1 (6 bases). Germline V lookup: CDR1 SGHTA, CDR2 FQGNSA. The CDR3 consists of 13 residues. V lost 4 bases and J lost 5, with 12 bases in between. The CDR3 DNA is TGTGCCAGCAGCTCGCCTACAGGGAACGAGCAGTACTTC. Its translation: CASSSPTGNEQYF.

This chain joins TRBV14 and TRBJ1-1; D remains ambiguous. The CDR3 spans 14 residues. Looked up from germline, CDR1 is SGHDN and CDR2 is FVKESK. The V end was cut by 0 bases, the J end by 1 base, with 6 bases between. The CDR3 nucleotides read TGTGCCAGCAGCCAAGATCGAGAGAACACTGAAGCTTTCTTT. Translating gives CASSQDRENTEAFF.

This chain uses TRBV13 with TRBJ2-2, with 7 bases fitting TRBD1. Germline trimming cut 4 bases from V and 1 base from J; bases unmatched to any gene: 6. This CDR3 spans 16 amino acids. CDR1 and CDR2 (germline): PRHDT, FYEKMQ (reference sequence). CDR3 DNA: TGTGCCAGCAGCTATTCCGGGACAGAGAACACCGGGGAGCTGTTTTTT. This gives the protein CASSYSGTENTGELFF.

The gene calls are TRBV4-1 and TRBJ1-5; no clear D gene. CDR1 and CDR2 from the germline V gene are MGHRA and YSYEKL. The length of the CDR3 is 15 residues. Trimming removed 0 bases from V and 0 bases from J, with 6 bases in between. CDR3 coding DNA: TGCGCCAGCAGCCAAGATCAGAATAGCAATCAGCCCCAGCATTTT. Translated, it gives CASSQDQNSNQPQHF.

The chain joins TRBV6-4 to TRBJ1-5, with D unclear. Trimming left V 6 bases short and J 4 bases short, with 16 bases between. Germline values: CDR1 MRHNA, CDR2 SNTAGT. This CDR3 has 15 residues. The CDR3: CASSGERGKNQPQHF. Here the CDR3 DNA reads TGTGCCAGCAGCGGGGAACGTGGAAAAAATCAGCCCCAGCATTTT.

This chain connects TRBV27 to TRBJ2-3; 7 positions agree with TRBD1. V lost 3 bases and J lost 1; bases outside the gene matches: 1. Germline V CDR1 and CDR2: MNHEY, SMNVEV (reference sequence). The CDR3 runs to 14 residues. The CDR3 protein is CASSFTGGTDTQYF. The CDR3 DNA follows: TGTGCCAGCAGTTTTACAGGGGGCACAGATACGCAGTATTTT.

DNA for the CDR3: TGTGCCAGCAGCTTGTACAGGGTCAATCAGCCCCAGCATTTT. This encodes CASSLYRVNQPQHF. The chain carries TRBV5-6 and TRBJ1-5; maybe TRBD1 (6 bases). The germline gives CDR1 SGHDT, CDR2 YYEEEE. Trimming cost V 1 base and J 3 bases, with 8 bases left between them. CDR3 length: 14 residues. The full variable domain, its missing parts supplied by reference TRBV5-6 and TRBJ1-5, is DAGVTQSPTHLIKTRGQQVTLRCSPKSGHDTVSWYQQALGQGPQFIFQYYEEEERQRGNFPDRFSGHQFPNYSSELNVNALLLGDSALYLCASSLYRVNQPQHFGDGTRLSIL.

The chain couples TRBV4-1 to TRBJ1-2; a weak D match, TRBD1 (5 bases). Germline V gene data show CDR1 as MGHRA and CDR2 as YSYEKL. The CDR3 is made up of 13 amino acids. V was trimmed by 2 bases and J by 4 bases, leaving 8 bases between them. CDR3 sequence: CASSQQGAYGYTF. The CDR3 DNA is TGCGCCAGCAGCCAACAGGGTGCCTATGGCTACACCTTC.

V is TRBV15 and J is TRBJ2-5; D is ambiguous. CDR1 and CDR2 from the germline V gene are LNHNV and YYDKDF (reference sequence). The germline V and J ends were trimmed by 1 base and 1 base, with 7 bases remaining between them. The CDR3 runs to 14 residues. This chain's CDR3 is CATSRGPTQETQYF. The CDR3 DNA sequence: TGTGCCACCAGCAGAGGACCTACCCAAGAGACCCAGTACTTC.

The V and J genes are TRBV5-6 and TRBJ1-5, with D perhaps TRBD1 (5 bases). Trimming took off 3 bases at V and 4 bases at J, with 17 bases between the two ends. The CDR3 is 16 amino acids. The V gene's germline CDR1 is SGHDT and CDR2 YYEEEE. The CDR3 sequence is CASSSLGGSGNQPQHF. In DNA, the CDR3 is TGTGCCAGCAGCTCCCTGGGGGGAAGCGGTAATCAGCCCCAGCATTTT.